The T cell receptor (beta chain) described here comes from a study of siplizumab effects on memory and regulatory T cells. Study conclusions and caveats: Naive versus memory phenotype went unassigned for roughly 75-96% of proliferating CD4+ or CD8+ clones. Tregs proliferating in siplizumab cultures lacked confirmation of their suppressive function. Controls had about 29% Treg-derived mappable alloreactive CD4+ clones on average, versus approximately 69% with siplizumab.

Some clones are missing from TCRdb's copy, which holds only in-frame ones; the method was immunoSEQ multiplex PCR. The top ten clones hold roughly 1.5% of a sample with around 110,000 clones, approximately 94% of them seen once. A note on this clone: Its matching antigen is unknown.

The TCR was taken from a human donor in good health. Material: non-Treg CD4+ T cells sorted from blood.

CDR3 residues: CASSLASLGNTIYF. The CDR3 DNA follows: TGTGCCAGCAGCTTAGCCTCTCTGGGAAACACCATATATTTT. The chain links TRBV11-2 to TRBJ1-3; no clear D gene. The CDR3 is 14 residues long. Trimming stripped 1 base from V and 4 bases from J, with 8 bases between. Germline-derived CDR1 and CDR2 are SGHAT and FQNNGV.